This T cell receptor beta chain comes out of a study of T-cell reconstitution after alpha-beta-depleted transplantation in children. Study-level results: Reported findings indicate that, about two months after transplant, alpha-beta T cells came from several hundred expanded clones, which were derived from non-depleted graft cells. A year had passed since transplant, and T-cell counts and diversity by then came mostly from newly produced T cells.

The germline V gene has CDR1 DFQATT and CDR2 SNEGSKA (reference sequence). The CDR3 loop spans 14 amino acids. With V trimmed by 6 bases and J by 6 bases, 7 bases remained unmatched. This clonotype showed up many times. As yet, its antigen is unknown. Unique molecular identifiers were used in preparing the TCRbeta library. Each CDR3 protein is one row after TCRdb ran MiXCR on the PCR reads. The sample comprises about 440,000 distinct CDR3 sequences, over 40% of which are singletons, and approximately 25% rests with the top ten. Here the sequenced sample was PBMCs, taken before TCRalphabeta/CD19-depleted stem cell transplant. This TCR was recovered from a girl aged 2 to 9 with aplastic anemia, due to receive a stem cell transplant. The J gene is TRBJ2-1, the V gene TRBV20-1; 11 nucleotides match TRBD2. CDR3 loop: CSAYTSGSSNEQFF. Written as DNA, the CDR3 is TGCAGTGCCTATACTAGCGGGAGTAGCAATGAGCAGTTCTTC.